This paragraph reports one TCR beta chain. This clonotype was observed at least ten times. Its antigen is unknown. Per-nucleotide qualities are absent, and no much larger clonotype sits a single base away. This specimen comes from a study of tumor-infiltrating lymphocytes in primary liver carcinoma (TCRdb year 2017). In the study overall: The five patients, three men and two women aged 30 to 69 years, had hepatocellular carcinoma (four) or combined HCC and intrahepatic cholangiocarcinoma (one). Across five regions of each liver tumor, along with adjacent normal tissue and blood, the study brought together TCRbeta repertoire sequencing, expression microarrays and whole-exome sequencing. Samples yielded roughly 3.5 to 7.5 million productive TCRbeta reads; read depth did not differ significantly between tissue types. TCRbeta repertoire sequencing covered some 35 specimens from 5 patients: about 25 tumor regions, 5 adjacent noncancerous liver tissues and 5 peripheral blood samples. Technical replicate repertoires showed high reproducibility, with mean shared-clone rates approximately 0.89 and correlation coefficients above 0.95. The five patients had tumors staged T1-T3 N0M0, with maximum diameters ranging from 4.2 to 10 cm. Overall study results and their limits: Bulk unsorted samples precluded comparing CD4+ and CD8+ T cell repertoires. Repertoire overlap was higher between tumor regions (mean roughly 36%) than tumor-adjacent (around 17%) or tumor-blood (roughly 14%) pairs, consistent with antigen-driven expansion. With just a handful of patients in the study, the authors point out that the findings should be validated in a larger study. Because only the TCR beta chain was sequenced and unpaired alpha chains were not captured, true repertoire diversity is likely underestimated. Compared with blood, tumors had a significantly larger share of the repertoire taken up by the top 250 clones (p = 0.039).

Counted from cysteine to phenylalanine, this CDR3 has 14 amino acids. The CDR3 DNA has 42 bases and is translated from base 1. CDR1 and CDR2 (MNHNY, SVGAGI) derive from the germline V gene (reference sequence). Trimming costs V 6 bases and J 4 bases, and their ends lie 13 bases apart. Without any cell sorting, total RNA and DNA were co-extracted from around 18-30 mg of bulk tissue using the AllPrep DNA/RNA mini kit. Between November 2015 and March 2016, a handful of patients in China with histopathologically diagnosed primary liver carcinoma had surgical resection. Chronic HBV infection was present in the patients, and the patients were treatment-naive at sampling. Each fresh piece of tumor and adjacent tissue was cut in two, with one half stored in RNAlater at -80 degrees C and the other half sent for histology. TCRbeta-specific cDNA was reverse-transcribed from 500 to 550 ng total RNA using a constant-region primer and ProtoScript II reverse transcriptase. The TCRbeta libraries were prepared through three rounds of nested multiplex PCR following a slightly modified ARM-PCR procedure. Each of the first two PCR rounds ran for 9 to 11 cycles using multiplex TRBV1-TRBV30 forward primers together with a Cbeta reverse primer. Sample barcodes and Illumina adapters were added in a final 25-cycle PCR using Deep VentR polymerase. Before sequencing, amplicons of 200-500 bp were purified from gel using a QIAquick gel extraction kit. An Illumina HiSeq 2500 was used to sequence the TCRbeta amplicons, generating 250-bp paired-end reads. For the original study's pipeline: Reads were quality-trimmed with Trimmomatic v0.33, and paired reads were merged with FLASH v1.2.11 to recover full CDR3 sequences. V, D and J germline segments were assigned to the rearranged TCRbeta sequences by MiGEC v1.2.1b. VDJtools v1.0.0 computed clonotype statistics and Shannon-Wiener diversity indices. To cut down on sampling bias, every analysis after diversity analysis relied on just the 250 most abundant clonotypes from each sample. Clones were called with MiXCR by TCRdb after fastp trimmed the public reads at Q25, and only in-frame beta chains were retained. Under each unique CDR3 protein, matching rows form one entry showing the most common genes and DNA. These V and J calls rely on TCRdb rather than the paper's analysis. For this sample the table gives 85,000 to 100,000 distinct CDR3 sequences, of which approximately 68% were detected only once. The ten most abundant clones make up more than 25% of the sample.

The TCR sequence derives from a middle-aged man with primary liver carcinoma and hepatitis B virus infection. Sequenced: tumor-adjacent normal liver tissue. The chain is encoded by TRBV6-6 joined to TRBJ1-5, with a tentative D gene TRBD1 over 5 matching bases. CDR3 loop: CASSQWDGNQPQHF. The nucleotides read TGTGCCAGCAGCCAGTGGGACGGAAATCAGCCCCAGCATTTT.